The 3 T cell receptor beta chains below all came from one sample that was sequenced in a study of shared T cell receptors in the human thymus. Repertoires were generated with immunoSEQ multiplex PCR, while TCRdb's copy carries only in-frame clones and drops some. Of about 660,000 clones listed, around 87% were seen once; the top ten hold 0.0094%. This sample was shared with a second study, whose subject was human thymus T cells.

The sample comprised thymocytes. The receptor source for this set is a boy less than two years old with a congenital heart defect.

The chain recombines TRBV7-2 with TRBJ1-1, with D perhaps matching TRBD1 (5 bases). V was trimmed by 3 bases and J by 8 bases, leaving 19 bases between them. Germline V gives CDR1 SGHTA, CDR2 FQGNSA. This CDR3 is 15 amino acids long. The CDR3 region is CASSLVLWGRPEAFF. CDR3 coding DNA: TGTGCCAGCAGCTTGGTGTTGTGGGGCAGGCCCGAAGCTTTCTTT. Together with reference TRBV7-2 and TRBJ1-1, the CDR3 gives the full variable domain: GAGVSQSPSNKVTEKGKDVELRCDPISGHTALYWYRQSLGQGLEFLIYFQGNSAPDKSGLPSDRFSAERTGGSVSTLTIQRTQQEDSAVYLCASSLVLWGRPEAFFGQGTRLTVV.

The V gene is TRBV30, the J gene TRBJ2-1; no clear D gene. V lost 0 bases and J lost 5, with 5 bases in between. The CDR3 sequence is 12 residues long. Germline V lookup: CDR1 GTSNPN, CDR2 SVGIG (reference sequence). The CDR3 spells CAWSVEDNEQFF. The CDR3 nucleotides are TGTGCCTGGAGTGTAGAGGACAATGAGCAGTTCTTC.

This clone came up a few times. This chain uses TRBV27 with TRBJ2-7; 7 positions agree with TRBD1. After removal of 5 bases from V and 2 bases from J, the junction contained 9 bases not matched to a gene. Germline loops: CDR1 MNHEY, CDR2 SMNVEV (reference sequence). The CDR3 is 15 residues long. Here the CDR3 reads CASSPGGLGPYEQYF. In DNA, the CDR3 is TGTGCCAGCAGTCCAGGGGGTCTTGGACCCTACGAGCAGTACTTC.